The 18 T cell receptor beta chains in this list originate from one sample, sequenced in a study of long-term antiretroviral therapy in people with HIV (dated by TCRdb to 2021 to 2024). The immunoSEQ hsTCRB v3.0 assay was used at survey level resolution to sequence the TRB variable region. The immuneACCESS repertoire file appears here via TCRdb, limited to in-frame rearrangements. These files lack a portion of the clones; in checked studies, under half of the deficit traces to unresolved V genes, and the cause of the others is not known. This sample has around 26,000 clones in its table, and approximately 95% of those were observed once. The ten most abundant clones make up about 10% of the sample. The sample was unsorted PBMCs, taken 7.6 years after starting antiretroviral therapy. These receptors all stem from a middle-aged woman with HIV.

This sequence joins TRBV29-1 and TRBJ1-2; D is undetermined. The V and J ends lost 8 bases and 8 bases respectively, with 15 bases between them. Germline V lookup: CDR1 SQVTM, CDR2 ANQGSEA. This CDR3 has 11 amino acids. CDR3 amino acids: CSLAETGGYTF. The DNA for the CDR3 is TGCAGCCTCGCCGAGACCGGGGGCTACACCTTC.

The chain is built from TRBV11-3 and TRBJ2-7; 10 bases are shared with TRBD1. CDR1 is SGHNT and CDR2 is YENEEA in the germline V gene. The CDR3 sequence is 14 residues long. V lost 3 bases to trimming and J lost 5 bases; unmatched junction nucleotides: 4. CDR3 loop: CASSFSGTGDEQYF. The CDR3 nucleotides read TGTGCCAGCAGCTTTTCCGGGACAGGGGACGAGCAGTACTTC. Filled out from reference TRBV11-3 and TRBJ2-7, the complete variable domain reads EAGVVQSPRYKIIEKKQPVAFWCNPISGHNTLYWYLQNLGQGPELLIRYENEEAVDDSQLPKDRFSAERLKGVDSTLKIQPAELGDSAVYLCASSFSGTGDEQYFGPGTRLTVT.

V and J are TRBV5-6 and TRBJ1-1; no clear D. This CDR3 is 15 amino acids long. Per the germline V gene, CDR1 is SGHDT and CDR2 is YYEEEE. Trimming took off 0 bases at V and 1 base at J, with 10 bases between the two ends. The CDR3 is CASSLGVEPNTEAFF. CDR3 DNA sequence: TGTGCCAGCAGCTTGGGAGTAGAACCGAACACTGAAGCTTTCTTT.

V and J are TRBV5-6 and TRBJ1-2, with 7 nucleotides matching TRBD1. Germline V lookup: CDR1 SGHDT, CDR2 YYEEEE. With V trimmed by 4 bases and J by 0 bases, 12 bases remained unmatched. This CDR3 is 17 amino acids long. CDR3 amino acids: CASSRINEGAANYGYTF. The CDR3 coding sequence is TGTGCCAGCAGCCGAATTAATGAGGGGGCAGCTAACTATGGCTACACCTTC.

The chain links TRBV5-1 to TRBJ2-7; a weak D match, TRBD1 (6 bases). The CDR3 has 14 amino acids. Trimming cost V 5 bases and J 3 bases, with 15 bases left between them. Germline CDR1 and CDR2: SGHRS and YFSETQ. This CDR3 reads CASSQDRGSYEQYF. In DNA, the CDR3 is TGCGCCAGCAGTCAGGACAGAGGGAGCTACGAGCAGTACTTC.

This clone was detected once. The chain links TRBV14 to TRBJ1-1; D gene unclear. The CDR3 length is 13 residues. The germline CDR1 and CDR2 sequences are SGHDN and FVKESK. Trimming cost V 4 bases and J 4 bases, with 10 bases left between them. Here the CDR3 reads CASSRKEGTEAFF. The CDR3 coding sequence is TGTGCCAGCAGCCGGAAGGAGGGCACTGAAGCTTTCTTT.

The sample holds one count of this clone. The V call is TRBV7-9, the J call TRBJ2-3; 8 bases match TRBD2. Germline V lookup: CDR1 SEHNR, CDR2 FQNEAQ (reference sequence). Germline trimming cut 1 base from V and 6 bases from J; bases unmatched to any gene: 0. The CDR3 runs 13 residues. For the CDR3, the DNA is TGTGCCAGCAGCTTAGGCGGGAGGGATACGCAGTATTTT. It is translated as CASSLGGRDTQYF.

The rearrangement links TRBV6-1 to TRBJ2-3; D possibly uses TRBD1 or TRBD2 (6 bases each). The CDR3 loop spans 14 amino acids. Germline V gene data show CDR1 as MNHNS and CDR2 as SASEGT. Trimming took 3 bases from V and 2 from J, leaving 9 bases between them. CDR3 residues: CASSDRGLTDTQYF. CDR3 bases: TGTGCCAGCAGTGACAGGGGACTCACAGATACGCAGTATTTT.

This clone was counted a single time. The chain couples TRBV9 to TRBJ2-1, with 7 positions matching TRBD2. The V gene end was trimmed by 3 bases and the J gene end by 10 bases; junction bases not matched to a gene: 13. CDR1 and CDR2 from the germline V gene are SGDLS and YYNGEE. This CDR3 has 15 amino acids. CDR3 region: CASSGGSGAFREQFF. The DNA for the CDR3 is TGTGCCAGCAGCGGCGGAAGCGGGGCCTTCAGGGAGCAGTTCTTC.

This chain links TRBV4-3 with TRBJ1-4, with TRBD1 identical over 10 bases. CDR1 is LGHNA, CDR2 YSLEER, per germline. Trimming at V came to 3 bases and at J to 6 bases, leaving 4 bases not matched to a gene. The CDR3 has 15 residues. The DNA of the CDR3 is TGCGCCAGCAGCCAGGTGACAGGGGGCGATGAAAAACTGTTTTTT. Translation gives CASSQVTGGDEKLFF.

This clone occurred a few times. This rearrangement joins TRBV10-3 to TRBJ2-7, with TRBD1 matching over 11 bases. The trim removed 9 bases at V and 4 bases at J, leaving 2 bases unmatched. The CDR3 totals 12 residues. Germline CDR1 and CDR2: ENHRY and SYGVKD. The CDR3 nucleotides are TGTGCCATGGGGACAGGGGGGTACGAGCAGTACTTC. Its translation: CAMGTGGYEQYF.

The rearrangement joins TRBV4-1 to TRBJ1-6, with 12 positions matching TRBD1. With 0 bases clipped from V and 4 bases from J, the junction kept 13 bases outside the gene matches. CDR3 length: 21 residues. Germline lookup yields CDR1 MGHRA and CDR2 YSYEKL. The CDR3 bases are TGCGCCAGCAGCCAAGATCACCGGGACAGGGGGCGAGGGGGATATAATTCACCCCTCCACTTT. Translated, it gives CASSQDHRDRGRGGYNSPLHF.

This chain links TRBV7-2 with TRBJ1-1; 9 nucleotides align to TRBD1. The CDR3 has 13 amino acids. V was pared by 6 bases and J by 4 bases, with 3 bases of the junction left unmatched. Germline lookup yields CDR1 SGHTA and CDR2 FQGNSA. The CDR3 coding sequence is TGTGCCAGCAGGGGACAGGGTGGCACTGAAGCTTTCTTT. This sequence encodes CASRGQGGTEAFF.

CDR3 loop: CARSRVAGGPKETQYF. In DNA, the CDR3 is TGTGCCAGAAGCAGGGTAGCGGGGGGCCCCAAAGAGACCCAGTACTTC. V and J are TRBV5-3 and TRBJ2-5; 10 nucleotides line up with TRBD2. TRBV5-3 is annotated as an ORF whose role is uncertain. The V and J ends lost 4 bases and 3 bases, in that order; junction bases with no gene match: 9. This CDR3 is 16 amino acids long.

The genes are TRBV21-1 and TRBJ1-4; the table's D call, TRBD1, was not checked against the DNA. TRBV21-1 is deemed a pseudogene. This CDR3 contains 17 residues. The CDR3 DNA reads as TGTGCCAGCAGCAAAGAACGTTCCTGGTCCAGGCGCGAAAAACTGTTTTTT. Encoded protein: CASSKERSWSRREKLFF.

In its sample, this clone was seen once. V is TRBV19 and J is TRBJ1-1, with 8 bases identical to TRBD1. Trimming cost V 0 bases and J 4 bases; bases outside gene matches: 7. Looked up from germline, CDR1 is LNHDA and CDR2 is SQIVND (reference sequence). The CDR3 consists of 16 residues. The CDR3 protein is CASSIDGNRGITEAFF. The CDR3 DNA reads TGTGCCAGTAGTATAGATGGGAACAGGGGGATCACTGAAGCTTTCTTT.

This rearrangement joins TRBV7-2 to TRBJ2-7; 10 nucleotides match TRBD1. The CDR3 runs 15 residues. V gave up 5 bases and J gave up 6 bases; unmatched junction bases: 10. Germline V gene lookup returns CDR1 SGHTA and CDR2 FQGNSA. In DNA form, the CDR3 reads TGTGCCAGCAGCCGGGGTTCGACAGGGGGCGTCGAGCAGTACTTC. Its translation: CASSRGSTGGVEQYF.

This clone showed up just once. The chain links TRBV18 to TRBJ1-1; D may be TRBD1 (5 bases). Germline CDR1 and CDR2: KGHSH and LQKENI. V was shortened by 8 bases and J by 4 bases, with 14 bases between the two germline ends. The CDR3 is made up of 13 amino acids. The CDR3 protein is CASAGGGPTEAFF. Written as DNA, the CDR3 is TGTGCCAGCGCAGGTGGGGGTCCCACTGAAGCTTTCTTT.